This T cell receptor beta chain was recorded in a study of OX40 agonist ivuxolimab in advanced cancers. Overall study context: The mean age was approximately 60 years, ranging from about 20 to 90, with 65% to 90% of participants male. The eligibility criteria allowed prior anti-PD-1, anti-PD-L1 or anti-CTLA-4 therapy, and 40% had some. Findings and caveats of the study: Clonal expansion from baseline to week 6 occurred in both CD4+ and CD8+ T cells.

In this sample, this clone turned up a few times. As yet, its antigen is unknown. The V segment lost 4 bases and the J segment 0 bases; nucleotides outside the gene matches: 17. Germline V lookup: CDR1 SGHVS, CDR2 FQNEAQ. The CDR3 consists of 20 residues. Blood got drawn at baseline, again on cycle 4 day 1, and then on cycle 7 day 1. The method was immunoSEQ multiplex PCR; TCRdb's version includes in-frame clones alone and lacks a portion of them. The sample lists about 48,000 clones, 75% to 85% occurring once. The rearrangement joins TRBV7-8 to TRBJ2-1; TRBD2 matches at 8 bases. The sequences come from CD4+ or CD8+ T cells sorted from blood, collected in a trial of the OX40 agonist ivuxolimab. The origin of this receptor is an adult with an advanced solid tumor such as melanoma, head and neck, liver or kidney cancer. CDR3 sequence: CASSSMVGSGKESSYNEQFF. The DNA of the CDR3 is TGTGCCAGCAGCTCGATGGTTGGTAGCGGGAAGGAAAGCTCCTACAATGAGCAGTTCTTC.